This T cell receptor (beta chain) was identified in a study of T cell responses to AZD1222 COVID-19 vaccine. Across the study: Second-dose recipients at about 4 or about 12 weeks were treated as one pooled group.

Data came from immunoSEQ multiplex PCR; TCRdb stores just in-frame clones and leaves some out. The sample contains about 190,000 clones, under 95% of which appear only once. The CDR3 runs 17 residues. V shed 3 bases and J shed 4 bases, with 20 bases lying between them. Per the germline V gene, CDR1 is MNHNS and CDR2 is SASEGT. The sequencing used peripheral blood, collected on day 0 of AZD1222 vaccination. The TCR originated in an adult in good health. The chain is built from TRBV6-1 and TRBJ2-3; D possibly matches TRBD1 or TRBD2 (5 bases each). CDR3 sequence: CASSDFGGFRPPDTQYF. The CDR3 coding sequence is TGTGCCAGCAGTGACTTTGGGGGTTTTAGGCCGCCAGATACGCAGTATTTT.